This TCR beta chain was observed in a study of CXCR3-negative and CXCR3-positive naive CD8 T cells. Broader study findings: Unlike memory cells, which differed, naive CXCR3-negative and CXCR3-positive cells had similar TRBV-TRBJ usage. Comparison of naive subsets found surface CD5 to be comparable, and TCR strength was inferred on the basis of TRB CDR3 properties. For CXCR3-positive naive cells, TRB CDR3s were more hydrophobic than those of CXCR3-negative naive cells.

In preparing the TRB cDNA libraries, 5' RACE with UMI labels was used. TCRdb reprocessed the 5' RACE reads, with one entry per CDR3 protein and no DNA. Its listing shows around 26,000 distinct CDR3 sequences. Naive CD8+ T cells had a CD45RO-CCR7+CD27+CD95- phenotype. A note on this clonotype: Its antigen is not identified.

This CDR3 has 14 residues. CDR1 and CDR2 from the germline V gene are SEHNR and FQNEAQ (reference sequence). The sample was naive CXCR3- CD8+ T cells from blood. Sample subset: CD45RO-CCR7+CD27+CD95- naive CD8+ T cells lacking CXCR3 (TNR3-). This chain links TRBV7-9 with TRBJ2-7; TCRdb gives TRBD2 as the D gene, but with no DNA this cannot be confirmed. This sequence originates from a human donor in good health. Some clones in this sample may be carry-over from other donors' samples. The CDR3 region is CASSFREPWGEQYF. The full variable domain, its missing parts supplied by reference TRBV7-9 and TRBJ2-7, is DTGVSQNPRHKITKRGQNVTFRCDPISEHNRLYWYRQTLGQGPEFLTYFQNEAQLEKSRLLSDRFSAERPKGSFSTLEIQRTEQGDSAMYLCASSFREPWGEQYFGPGTRLTVT.